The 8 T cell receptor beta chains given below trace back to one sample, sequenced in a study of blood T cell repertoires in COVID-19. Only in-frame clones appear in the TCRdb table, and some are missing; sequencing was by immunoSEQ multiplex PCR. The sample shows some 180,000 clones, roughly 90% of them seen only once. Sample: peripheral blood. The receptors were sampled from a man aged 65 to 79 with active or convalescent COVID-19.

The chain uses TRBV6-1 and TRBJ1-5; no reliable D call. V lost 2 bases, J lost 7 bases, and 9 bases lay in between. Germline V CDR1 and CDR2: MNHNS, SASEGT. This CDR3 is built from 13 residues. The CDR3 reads CASSELRRQPQHF. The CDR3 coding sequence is TGTGCCAGCAGTGAACTCCGGCGGCAGCCCCAGCATTTT.

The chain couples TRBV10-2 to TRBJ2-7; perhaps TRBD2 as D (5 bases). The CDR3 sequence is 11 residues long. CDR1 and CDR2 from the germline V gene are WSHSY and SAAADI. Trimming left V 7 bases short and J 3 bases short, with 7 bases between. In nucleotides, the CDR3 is TGCGCCAGCAAGGAGGACTACGAGCAGTACTTC. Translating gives CASKEDYEQYF.

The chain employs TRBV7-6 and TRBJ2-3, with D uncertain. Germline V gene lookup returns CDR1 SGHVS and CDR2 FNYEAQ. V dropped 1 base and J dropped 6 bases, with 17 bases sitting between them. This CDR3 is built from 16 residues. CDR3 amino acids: CASSLEGRVRADTQYF. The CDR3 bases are TGTGCCAGCAGCTTAGAAGGTCGCGTGAGAGCGGATACGCAGTATTTT.

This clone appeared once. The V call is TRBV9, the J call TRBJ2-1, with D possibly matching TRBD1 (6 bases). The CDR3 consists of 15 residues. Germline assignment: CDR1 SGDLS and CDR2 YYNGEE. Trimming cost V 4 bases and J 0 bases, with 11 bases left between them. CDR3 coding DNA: TGTGCCAGCAGCCCAGGACAGTCCTCCTACAATGAGCAGTTCTTC. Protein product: CASSPGQSSYNEQFF.

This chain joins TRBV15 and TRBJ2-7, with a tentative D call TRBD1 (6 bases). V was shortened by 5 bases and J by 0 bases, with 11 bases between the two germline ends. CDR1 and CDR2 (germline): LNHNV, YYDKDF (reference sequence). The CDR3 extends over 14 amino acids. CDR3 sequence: CATSGGQNSYEQYF. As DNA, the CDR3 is TGTGCCACCAGCGGAGGACAGAACTCCTACGAGCAGTACTTC.

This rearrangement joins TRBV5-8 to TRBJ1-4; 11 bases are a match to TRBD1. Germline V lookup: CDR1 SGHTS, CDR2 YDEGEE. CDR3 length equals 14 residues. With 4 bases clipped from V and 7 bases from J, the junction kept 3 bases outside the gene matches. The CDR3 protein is CASSRGQGGEKLFF. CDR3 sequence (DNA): TGTGCCAGCAGCCGGGGACAGGGGGGTGAAAAACTGTTTTTT. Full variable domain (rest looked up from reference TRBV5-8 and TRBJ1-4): EAGVTQSPTHLIKTRGQQATLRCSPISGHTSVYWYQQALGLGLQFLLWYDEGEERNRGNFPPRFSGRQFPNYSSELNVNALELEDSALYLCASSRGQGGEKLFFGSGTQLSVL.

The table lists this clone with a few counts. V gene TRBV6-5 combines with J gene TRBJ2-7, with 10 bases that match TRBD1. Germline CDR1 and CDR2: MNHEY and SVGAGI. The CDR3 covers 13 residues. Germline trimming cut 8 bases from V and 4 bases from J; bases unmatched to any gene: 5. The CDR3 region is CASLTGGAYEQYF. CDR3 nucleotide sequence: TGTGCCAGCCTGACAGGGGGCGCGTACGAGCAGTACTTC.

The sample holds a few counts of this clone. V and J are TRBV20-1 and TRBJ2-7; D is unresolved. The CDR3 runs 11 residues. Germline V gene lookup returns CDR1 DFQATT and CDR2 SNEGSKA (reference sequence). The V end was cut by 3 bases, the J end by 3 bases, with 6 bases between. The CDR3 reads CSASRSYEQYF. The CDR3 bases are TGCAGTGCTAGCCGGAGCTACGAGCAGTACTTC.